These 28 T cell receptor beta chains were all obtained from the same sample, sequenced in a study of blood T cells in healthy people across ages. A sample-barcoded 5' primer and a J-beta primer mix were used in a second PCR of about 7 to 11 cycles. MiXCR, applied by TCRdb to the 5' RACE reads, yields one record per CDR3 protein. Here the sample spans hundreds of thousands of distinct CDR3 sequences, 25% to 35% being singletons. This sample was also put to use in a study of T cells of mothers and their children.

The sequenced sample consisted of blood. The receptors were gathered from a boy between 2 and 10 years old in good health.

The CDR3 nucleotides are TGTGCCAGCAGCCAACTGAGGGCGTTCTACGAGCAGTACTTC. It encodes CASSQLRAFYEQYF. The V gene is TRBV14, the J gene TRBJ2-7, with D possibly being TRBD2 (5 bases). CDR1 is SGHDN, CDR2 FVKESK, per germline. Trimming cost V 2 bases and J 3 bases, with 11 bases left between them. The CDR3 covers 14 residues. The variable domain in full, completed from reference TRBV14 and TRBJ2-7, reads EAGVTQFPSHSVIEKGQTVTLRCDPISGHDNLYWYRRVMGKEIKFLLHFVKESKQDESGMPNNRFLAERTGGTYSTLKVQPAELEDSGVYFCASSQLRAFYEQYFGPGTRLTVT.

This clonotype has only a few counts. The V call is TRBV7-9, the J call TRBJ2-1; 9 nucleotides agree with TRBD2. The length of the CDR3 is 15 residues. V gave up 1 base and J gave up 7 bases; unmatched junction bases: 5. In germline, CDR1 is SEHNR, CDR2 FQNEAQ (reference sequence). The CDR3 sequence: CASSLGSGSGNEQFF. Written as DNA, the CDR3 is TGTGCCAGCAGCTTAGGTAGCGGGAGTGGGAATGAGCAGTTCTTC.

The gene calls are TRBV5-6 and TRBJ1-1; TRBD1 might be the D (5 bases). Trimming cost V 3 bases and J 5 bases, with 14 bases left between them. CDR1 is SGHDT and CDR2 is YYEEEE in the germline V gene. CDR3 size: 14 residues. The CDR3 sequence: CASSYTGEATEAFF. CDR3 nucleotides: TGTGCCAGCAGCTATACAGGAGAAGCGACTGAAGCTTTCTTT.

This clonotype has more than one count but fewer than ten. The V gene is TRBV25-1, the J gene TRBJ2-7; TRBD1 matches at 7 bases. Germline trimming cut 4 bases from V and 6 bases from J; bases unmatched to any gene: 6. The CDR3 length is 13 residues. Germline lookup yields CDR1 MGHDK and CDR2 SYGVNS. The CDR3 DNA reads TGTGCCAGCAGTGCCCAAACAGGGGTCGAGCAGTACTTC. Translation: CASSAQTGVEQYF.

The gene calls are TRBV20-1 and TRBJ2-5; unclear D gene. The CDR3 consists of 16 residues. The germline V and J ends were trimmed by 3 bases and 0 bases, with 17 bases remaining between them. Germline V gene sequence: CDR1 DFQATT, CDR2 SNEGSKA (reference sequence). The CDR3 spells CSASNEVKAYQETQYF. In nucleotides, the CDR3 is TGCAGTGCTAGTAATGAGGTTAAAGCGTACCAAGAGACCCAGTACTTC.

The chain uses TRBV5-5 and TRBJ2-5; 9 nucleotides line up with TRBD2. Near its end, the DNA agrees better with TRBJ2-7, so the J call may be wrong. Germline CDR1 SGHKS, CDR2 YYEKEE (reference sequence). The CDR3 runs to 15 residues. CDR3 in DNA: TGTGCCAGCAGCTTCGGGACTAGCCCGTTTAGCGAGCAGTACTTC. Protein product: CASSFGTSPFSEQYF.

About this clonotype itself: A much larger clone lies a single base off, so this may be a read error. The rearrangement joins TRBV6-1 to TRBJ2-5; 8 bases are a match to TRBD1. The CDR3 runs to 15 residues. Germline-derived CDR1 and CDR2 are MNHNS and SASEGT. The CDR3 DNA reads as TGTGCCAGCAGTGATCAGGGGGCTCGACAAGAGACCCAGCACTTC. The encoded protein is CASSDQGARQETQHF.

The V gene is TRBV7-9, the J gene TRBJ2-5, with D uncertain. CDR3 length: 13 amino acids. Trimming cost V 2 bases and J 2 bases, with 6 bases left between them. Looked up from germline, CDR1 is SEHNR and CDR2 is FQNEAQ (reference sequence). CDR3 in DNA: TGTGCCAGCAGCTTAATCGGGCAAGAGACCCAGTACTTC. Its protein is CASSLIGQETQYF.

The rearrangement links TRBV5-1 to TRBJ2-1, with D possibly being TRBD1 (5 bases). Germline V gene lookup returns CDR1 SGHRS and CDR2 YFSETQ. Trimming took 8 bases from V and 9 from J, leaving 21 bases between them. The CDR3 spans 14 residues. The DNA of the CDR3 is TGCGCCAGTTTAAAGACCCAGGGCGGCGGTGAGCAGTTCTTC. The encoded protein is CASLKTQGGGEQFF.

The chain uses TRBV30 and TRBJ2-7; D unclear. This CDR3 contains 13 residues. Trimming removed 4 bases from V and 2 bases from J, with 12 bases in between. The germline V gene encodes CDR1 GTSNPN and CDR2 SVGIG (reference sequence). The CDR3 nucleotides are TGTGCCTGGACCGCACTTAAGACCTACGAGCAGTACTTC. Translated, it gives CAWTALKTYEQYF. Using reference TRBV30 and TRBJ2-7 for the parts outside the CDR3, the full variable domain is SQTIHQWPATLVQPVGSPLSLECTVEGTSNPNLYWYRQAAGRGLQLLFYSVGIGQISSEVPQNLSASRPQDRQFILSSKKLLLSDSGFYLCAWTALKTYEQYFGPGTRLTVT.

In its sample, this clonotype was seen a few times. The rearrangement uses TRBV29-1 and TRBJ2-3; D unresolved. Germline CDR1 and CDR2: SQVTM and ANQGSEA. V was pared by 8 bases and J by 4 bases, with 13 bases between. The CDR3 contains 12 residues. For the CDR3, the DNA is TGCAGCTCTGGTGGCCACCCAGATACGCAGTATTTT. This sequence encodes CSSGGHPDTQYF.

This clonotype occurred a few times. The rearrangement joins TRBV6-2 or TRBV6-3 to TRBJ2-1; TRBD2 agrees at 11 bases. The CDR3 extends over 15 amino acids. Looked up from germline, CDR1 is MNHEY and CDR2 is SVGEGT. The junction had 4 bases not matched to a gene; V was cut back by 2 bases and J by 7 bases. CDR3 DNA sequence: TGTGCCAGCAGTTACCTCCGACTAGCGGGGAATGAGCAGTTCTTC. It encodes CASSYLRLAGNEQFF.

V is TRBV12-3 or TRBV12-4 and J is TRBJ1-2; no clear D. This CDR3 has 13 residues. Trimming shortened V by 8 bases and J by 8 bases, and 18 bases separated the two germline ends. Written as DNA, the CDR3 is TGTGCCAGCGGTAACCCTGGCGGGAGAGGCTACACCTTC. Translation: CASGNPGGRGYTF.

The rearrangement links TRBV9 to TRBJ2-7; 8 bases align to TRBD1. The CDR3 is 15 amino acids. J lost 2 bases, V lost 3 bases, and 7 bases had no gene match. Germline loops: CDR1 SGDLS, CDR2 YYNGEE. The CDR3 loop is CASSAQGAPPYEQYF. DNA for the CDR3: TGTGCCAGCAGCGCCCAGGGGGCGCCCCCCTACGAGCAGTACTTC.

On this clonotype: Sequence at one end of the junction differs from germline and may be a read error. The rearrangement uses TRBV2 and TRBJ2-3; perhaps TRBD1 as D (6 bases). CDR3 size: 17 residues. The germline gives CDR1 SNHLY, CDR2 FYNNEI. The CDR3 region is CASSEALAWGDRSPSCF. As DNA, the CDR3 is TGTGCCAGCAGTGAAGCCTTGGCTTGGGGAGACAGGTCCCCGTCGTGTTTT.

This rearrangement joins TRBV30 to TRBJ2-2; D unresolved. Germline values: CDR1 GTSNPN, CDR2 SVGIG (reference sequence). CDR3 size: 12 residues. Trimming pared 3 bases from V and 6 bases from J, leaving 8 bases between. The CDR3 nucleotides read TGTGCCTGGAGGATAGCTCCCGGGGAGCTGTTTTTT. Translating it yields CAWRIAPGELFF.

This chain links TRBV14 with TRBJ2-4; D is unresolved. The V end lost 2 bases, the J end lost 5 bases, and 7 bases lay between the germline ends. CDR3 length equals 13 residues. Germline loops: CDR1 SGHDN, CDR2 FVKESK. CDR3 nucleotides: TGTGCCAGCAGCCAACTCCCGGAAAACATTCAGTACTTC. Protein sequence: CASSQLPENIQYF.

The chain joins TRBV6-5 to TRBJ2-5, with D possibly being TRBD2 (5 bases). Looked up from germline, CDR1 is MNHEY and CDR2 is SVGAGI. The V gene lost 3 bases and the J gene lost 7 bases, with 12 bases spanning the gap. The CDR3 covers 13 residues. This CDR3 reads CASSYGGSGTQYF. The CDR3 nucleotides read TGTGCCAGCAGTTATGGTGGGAGCGGGACCCAGTACTTC.

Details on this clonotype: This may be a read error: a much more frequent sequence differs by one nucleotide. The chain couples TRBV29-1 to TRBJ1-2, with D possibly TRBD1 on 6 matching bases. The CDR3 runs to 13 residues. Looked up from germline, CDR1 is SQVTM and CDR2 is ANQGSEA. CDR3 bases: TGCAGCGTTGGGGACAAAGCGGACTATGGCTACCCCTTC. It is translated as CSVGDKADYGYPF.

CDR3 sequence (DNA): TGTGCCAGCGGTCGGGACACGCAGTATTTT. This translates into CASGRDTQYF. The V gene is TRBV28, the J gene TRBJ2-3; D is perhaps TRBD1 or TRBD2 (5 bases each). The CDR3 extends over 10 amino acids. Germline V gene lookup returns CDR1 MDHEN and CDR2 SYDVKM. The ends were cut back, 8 bases at V and 9 bases at J, with 9 bases in the middle.

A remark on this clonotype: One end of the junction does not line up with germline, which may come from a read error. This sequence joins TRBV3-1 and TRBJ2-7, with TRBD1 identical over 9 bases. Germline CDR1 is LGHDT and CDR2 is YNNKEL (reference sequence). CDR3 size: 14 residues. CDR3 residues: CASKPSRDRAEQYF. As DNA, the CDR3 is TGTGCCAGCAAGCCCTCTCGGGACAGGGCCGAGCAGTACTTT.

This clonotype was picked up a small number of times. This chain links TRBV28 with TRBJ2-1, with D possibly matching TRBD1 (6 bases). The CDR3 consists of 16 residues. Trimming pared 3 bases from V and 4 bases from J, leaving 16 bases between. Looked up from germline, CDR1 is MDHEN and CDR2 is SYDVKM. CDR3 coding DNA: TGTGCCAGCAGTTTCCGCGTGCAGGGGCCTTACAATGAGCAGTTCTTC. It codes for CASSFRVQGPYNEQFF. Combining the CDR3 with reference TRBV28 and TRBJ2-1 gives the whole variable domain DVKVTQSSRYLVKRTGEKVFLECVQDMDHENMFWYRQDPGLGLRLIYFSYDVKMKEKGDIPEGYSVSREKKERFSLILESASTNQTSMYLCASSFRVQGPYNEQFFGPGTRLTVL.

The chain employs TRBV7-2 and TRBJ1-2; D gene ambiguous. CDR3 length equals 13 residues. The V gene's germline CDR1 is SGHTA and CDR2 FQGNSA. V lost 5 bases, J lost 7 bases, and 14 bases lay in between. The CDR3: CASSPPNGSGYTF. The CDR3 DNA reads TGTGCCAGCAGCCCCCCCAATGGTTCTGGCTACACCTTC.

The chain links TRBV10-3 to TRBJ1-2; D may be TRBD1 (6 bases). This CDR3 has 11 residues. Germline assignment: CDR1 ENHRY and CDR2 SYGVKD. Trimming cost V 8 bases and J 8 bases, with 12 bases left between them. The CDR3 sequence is CAIRGQNGYTF. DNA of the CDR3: TGTGCCATCCGAGGACAGAACGGCTACACCTTC.

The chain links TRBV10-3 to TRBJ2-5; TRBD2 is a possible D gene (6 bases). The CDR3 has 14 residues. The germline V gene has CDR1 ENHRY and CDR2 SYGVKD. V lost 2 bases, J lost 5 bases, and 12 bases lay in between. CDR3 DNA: TGTGCCATCAGTGAGCCTAGCGTCGCGGAGACCCAGTACTTC. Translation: CAISEPSVAETQYF.

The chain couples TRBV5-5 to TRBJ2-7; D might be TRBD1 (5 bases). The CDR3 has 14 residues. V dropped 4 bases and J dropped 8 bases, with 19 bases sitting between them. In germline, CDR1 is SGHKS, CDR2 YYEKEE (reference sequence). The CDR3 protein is CASSPQTEMIKQYF. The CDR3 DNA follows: TGTGCCAGCAGCCCTCAGACAGAGATGATCAAGCAGTACTTC.

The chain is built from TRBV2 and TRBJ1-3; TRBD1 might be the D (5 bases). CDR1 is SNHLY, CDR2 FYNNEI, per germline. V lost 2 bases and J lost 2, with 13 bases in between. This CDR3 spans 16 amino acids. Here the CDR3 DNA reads TGTGCCAGCAGTGAATGGGGGGGATCGGCTGGAAACACCATATATTTT. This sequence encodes CASSEWGGSAGNTIYF.

For the CDR3, the DNA is TGTGCCAGCATTTTGACAGGGCCAGGCTATGGCTACACCTTC. Translating it yields CASILTGPGYGYTF. This chain links TRBV6-1 with TRBJ1-2, with 7 bases aligning to TRBD1. V shed 7 bases, J shed 4 bases, and the junction held 9 bases outside the gene matches. Germline V gene sequence: CDR1 MNHNS, CDR2 SASEGT. This CDR3 is built from 14 residues.